This T cell receptor beta chain is from a study of identifying expanded T cells in peripheral blood. Germline CDR1 is LNHDA and CDR2 is SQIVND (reference sequence). Trimming cost V 2 bases and J 4 bases, with 11 bases left between them. The CDR3 covers 14 residues. Some clones are missing from TCRdb's copy, which holds only in-frame ones; the method was immunoSEQ multiplex PCR. The table records some 78,000 clones, 84% of them present only once. Findings and limits, study-wide: Over about two and four weeks, about 15 and 18 clones changed, versus around 1.2 between replicates.

Remarks on this clone: Its antigen is not known.

The gene calls are TRBV19 and TRBJ1-2; D is unresolved. The sequence was obtained from a person aged 18 to 70 in good health. The sample taken for sequencing was blood. The chain's CDR3 is CASSIRAAGYGYTF. The CDR3 nucleotides read TGTGCCAGTAGTATAAGGGCTGCTGGCTATGGCTACACCTTC.